This TCR beta chain was sequenced for a study of identifying expanded T cells in peripheral blood. Study findings and constraints: Across healthy donors, higher total template counts meant significantly greater approximately two-week count variance. Technical replicates showed about 1.1 changed clones; about 2 weeks around 15; four weeks 19.

In germline, CDR1 is SSHAT, CDR2 FNYEAQ (reference sequence). CDR3 length: 16 residues. Collection occurred without any documented infections or immune events in donors. Sequenced by immunoSEQ multiplex PCR; TCRdb stores in-frame clones only, minus some. This sample has about 78,000 clones; roughly 81% occur once, and the top ten carry 15% to 20%. Turning to this clone: No antigen is known for it. The junction shows a germline mismatch at one end, possibly a read error.

The source of this sequence is a person aged 18-69 years in good health. The specimen was blood. J is TRBJ2-2 and V is TRBV7-7; 9 bases line up with TRBD1. CDR3 nucleotide sequence: TGTGCTAGCAGCTTGGGACAGGGACGTGAAACCGGGGAGCTGTTTTTT. It encodes CASSLGQGRETGELFF.